This T cell receptor (beta chain) was identified during a study of T cell responses to AZD1222 COVID-19 vaccine (dated by TCRdb to about 2021). At the level of the whole study: AZD1222 recipients whose second dose came at about 4 weeks and those whose second dose came at about 12 weeks were combined into one group, since spike-specific TCR depth and breadth did not differ between the two schedules. A total of around 240 trial participants underwent TCR sequencing, of whom approximately 210 received two doses of AZD1222 and about 25 received two doses of the MenACWY control vaccine. Trial participants were enrolled by age into 18-55, 56-69 and 70-plus year subgroups, with approximately 150, 28 and 58 TCR-sequenced participants respectively.

The V end loses 2 bases and the J end loses 6 bases, and a stretch of 11 bases separates them. Looking up the germline V gene (reference sequence) yields CDR1 SGHNT and CDR2 YYREEE. The CDR3 measures 13 amino acids from cysteine to phenylalanine. This entry keeps only the CDR3 DNA: 39 bases, framed from base 1. This specimen's time point label, interpreted: baseline before first vaccination. Samples from vaccinated people were obtained from the UK trials COV001 and COV002, which included a single-blind randomized controlled phase 2/3 trial of AZD1222 (ChAdOx1 nCoV-19) in healthy adults. For TCRbeta chain sequencing, PBMC samples were collected from trial participants at day 0 and at day 28 after the second dose. Study-wide conclusions, independent of this receptor: The 56-69-year group was small, and its depth increase did not reach significance, likely because of low power. Because no day 14 peak-response samples were available, repertoires were characterized only after the peak T cell response. Participants were mostly white British, with more females than males. The authors suggested clonal diversity may have been underestimated. Reportedly, close to half of the unique spike-specific TCRs recognized epitopes lying outside the regions that are mutated in the B.1.351 and B.1.1.7 variants. The whole spike protein was spanned by vaccine-associated CD4 TCRs, and dominant responses were seen in regions 160-218 and 743-854. Conclusions about previously exposed vaccinees were limited because only six or seven AZD1222 recipients were SARS-CoV-2 seropositive at baseline. After two AZD1222 doses, both the breadth and the depth of spike-specific TCRs were significantly higher than at day 0 and than in MenACWY recipients.

The CDR3 regions of human TCRbeta chains were analyzed by immunosequencing. As for the original processing: TCRs in the repertoires were compared against a reference library of SARS-CoV-2-specific TCRs that had been generated with the MIRA antigen-specificity platform. Breadth meant the fraction of unique TCRs that were SARS-CoV-2-associated, whereas depth meant the fraction of total T cells that were SARS-CoV-2-associated. Using the MIRA data, each spike-specific TCR was assigned both to the spike region to which the TCR was reactive and to a CD4 or CD8 class. Log10-transformed breadth and depth values were compared by one-way ANOVA with Sidak's multiple comparisons tests. Imported from immuneACCESS, the table was reduced by TCRdb to in-frame sequences with V and J called. These copies leave out some clones; in studies compared against another copy, an unresolved V gene accounts for under half, and the cause of the remainder is not known. The V and J calls and the clone size are those of that table, but D and trimming were determined from the DNA. Here the sample has roughly 120,000 clones; over 85% occur a single time. More than 7.5% of the sample is held by the ten biggest clonotypes.

As to this clone: Its antigen is unknown. No qualities accompany the bases; no much larger clone lies one base away.

This receptor was obtained from an adult in good health. This material consisted of peripheral blood, taken on day 0 of AZD1222 vaccination. The chain uses TRBV5-4 and TRBJ1-2; the D segment could be TRBD1, given 6 matching bases. The sequence in DNA is TGTGCCAGCAGCTTAACAGGGTCTAATGGCTACACCTTC. Its translation reads: CASSLTGSNGYTF.